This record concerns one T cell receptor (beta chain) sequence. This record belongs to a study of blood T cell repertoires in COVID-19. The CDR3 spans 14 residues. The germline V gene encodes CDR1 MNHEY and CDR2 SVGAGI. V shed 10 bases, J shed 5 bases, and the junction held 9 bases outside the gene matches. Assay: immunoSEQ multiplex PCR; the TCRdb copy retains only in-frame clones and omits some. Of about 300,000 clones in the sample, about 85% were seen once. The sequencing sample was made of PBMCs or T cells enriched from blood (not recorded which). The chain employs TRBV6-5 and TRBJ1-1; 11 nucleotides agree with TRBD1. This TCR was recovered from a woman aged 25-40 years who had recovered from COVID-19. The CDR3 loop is CAIRTGGLGTEAFF. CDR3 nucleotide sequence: TGTGCCATCAGGACAGGGGGCTTAGGTACTGAAGCTTTCTTT.